This T cell receptor (beta chain) was recorded in a study of T cells in localized non-small cell lung cancer. Whole-study results and caveats: Only one tumor region was sequenced, so heterogeneity remains possible. Longer overall survival associated with higher blood T cell density; shorter survival with higher adjacent-lung clonality. A median around 57 of the top 100 tumor clones appeared in adjacent lung.

Sequencing was performed with immunoSEQ multiplex PCR; in TCRdb, only in-frame clones are kept and a portion is missing. The data show tens of thousands of clones, 90% seen once. The length of the CDR3 is 13 residues. V was clipped by 3 bases and J by 3 bases, with 8 bases between them. CDR1 is MNHEY and CDR2 is SMNVEV in the germline V gene (reference sequence). About this clone: Its antigen is still unknown.

This chain uses TRBV27 with TRBJ1-2; D ambiguous. The sequence derives from a woman aged 40 to 75 with stage I lung adenocarcinoma. The sample in question was peripheral blood, obtained before any cancer treatment. CDR3 sequence (DNA): TGTGCCAGCAGTTTTAACAGCTACTATGGCTACACCTTC. As protein: CASSFNSYYGYTF.